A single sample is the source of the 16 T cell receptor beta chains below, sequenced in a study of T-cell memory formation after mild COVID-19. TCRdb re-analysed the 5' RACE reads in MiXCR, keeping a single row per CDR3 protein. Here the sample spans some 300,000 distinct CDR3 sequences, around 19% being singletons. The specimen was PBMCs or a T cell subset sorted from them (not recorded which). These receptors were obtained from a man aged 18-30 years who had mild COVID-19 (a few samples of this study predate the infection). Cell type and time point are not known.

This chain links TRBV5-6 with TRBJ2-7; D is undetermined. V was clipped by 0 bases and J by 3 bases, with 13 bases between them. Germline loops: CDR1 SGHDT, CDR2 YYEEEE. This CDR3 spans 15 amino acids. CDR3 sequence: CASSLGGSQVYEQYV. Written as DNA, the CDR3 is TGTGCCAGCAGCTTGGGGGGTAGCCAGGTCTACGAGCAGTACGTC.

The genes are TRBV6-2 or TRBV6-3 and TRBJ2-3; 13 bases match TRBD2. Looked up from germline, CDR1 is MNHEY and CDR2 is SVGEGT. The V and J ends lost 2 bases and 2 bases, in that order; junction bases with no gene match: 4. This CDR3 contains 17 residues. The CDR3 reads CASSYATSGGITDTQYF. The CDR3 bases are TGTGCCAGCAGTTACGCGACTAGCGGGGGGATCACAGATACGCAGTATTTT.

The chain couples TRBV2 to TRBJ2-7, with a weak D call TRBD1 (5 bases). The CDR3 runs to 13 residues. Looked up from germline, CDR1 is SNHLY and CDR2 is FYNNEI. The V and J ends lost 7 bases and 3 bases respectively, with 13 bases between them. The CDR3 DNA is TGTGCCAGCACTGCCGACAGTCGCTACGAGCAGTACGTC. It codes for CASTADSRYEQYV.

The CDR3 sequence is CASSQATEPPDTQYF. CDR3 sequence (DNA): TGCGCCAGCAGCCAAGCGACTGAACCCCCAGATACGCAGTATTTT. This chain joins TRBV4-1 and TRBJ2-3; D not certain. This CDR3 region has 15 residues. Germline CDR1 MGHRA, CDR2 YSYEKL. V was trimmed by 1 base and J by 4 bases, leaving 12 bases between them.

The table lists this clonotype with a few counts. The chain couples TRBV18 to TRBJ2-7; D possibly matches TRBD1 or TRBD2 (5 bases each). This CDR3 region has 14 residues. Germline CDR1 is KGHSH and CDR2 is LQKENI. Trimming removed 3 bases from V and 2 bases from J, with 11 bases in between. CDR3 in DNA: TGTGCCAGCTCACCCCTGGGGGACGCCTACGAGCAGTACGTC. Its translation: CASSPLGDAYEQYV.

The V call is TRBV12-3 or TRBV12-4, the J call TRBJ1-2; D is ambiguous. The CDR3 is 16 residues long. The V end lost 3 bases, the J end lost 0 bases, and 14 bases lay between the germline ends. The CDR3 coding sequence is TGTGCCAGCAGTTTGAGGAGAGGGCGAGCTAACTATGGCTACACCTTC. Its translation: CASSLRRGRANYGYTF.

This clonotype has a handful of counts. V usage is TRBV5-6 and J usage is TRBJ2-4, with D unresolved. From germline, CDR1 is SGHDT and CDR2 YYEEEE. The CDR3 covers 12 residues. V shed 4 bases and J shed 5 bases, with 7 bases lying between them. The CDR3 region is CASSNSENIQYF. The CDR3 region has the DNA TGTGCCAGCAGCAACTCAGAAAACATTCAGTACTTC.

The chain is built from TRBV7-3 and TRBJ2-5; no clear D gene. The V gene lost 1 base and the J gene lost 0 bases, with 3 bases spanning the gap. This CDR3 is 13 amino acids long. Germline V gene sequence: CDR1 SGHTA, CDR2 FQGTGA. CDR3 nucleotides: TGTGCCAGCAGCTTAAGTAACCAAGAGACCCAGTACTTC. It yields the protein CASSLSNQETQYF.

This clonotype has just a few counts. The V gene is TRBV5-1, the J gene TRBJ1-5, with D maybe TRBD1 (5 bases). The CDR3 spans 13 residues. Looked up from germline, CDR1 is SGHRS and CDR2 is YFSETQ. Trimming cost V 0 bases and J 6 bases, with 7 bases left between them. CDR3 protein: CASSLGGPQPQHF. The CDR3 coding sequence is TGCGCCAGCAGCTTGGGGGGCCCTCAGCCCCAGCATTTT.

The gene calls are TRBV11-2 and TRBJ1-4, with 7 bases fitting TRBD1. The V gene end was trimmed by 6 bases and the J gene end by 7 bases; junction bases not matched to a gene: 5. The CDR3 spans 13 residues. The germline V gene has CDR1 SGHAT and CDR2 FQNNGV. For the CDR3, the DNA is TGTGCCAGCAGTCCGACAGGGAGTGAAAAACTGTTTTTT. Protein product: CASSPTGSEKLFF.

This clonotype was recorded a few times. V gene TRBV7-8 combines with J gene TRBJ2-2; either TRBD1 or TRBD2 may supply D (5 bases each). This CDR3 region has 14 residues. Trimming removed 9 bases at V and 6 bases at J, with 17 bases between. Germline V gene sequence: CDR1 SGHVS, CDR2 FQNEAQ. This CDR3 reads CASRDVPQPGELFF. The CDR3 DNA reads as TGTGCCAGTAGGGACGTCCCTCAGCCCGGGGAGCTGTTTTTT.

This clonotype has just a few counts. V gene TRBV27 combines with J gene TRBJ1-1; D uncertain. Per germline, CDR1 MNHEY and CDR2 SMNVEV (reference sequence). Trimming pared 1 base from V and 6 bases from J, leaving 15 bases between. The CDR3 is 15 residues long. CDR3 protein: CASSLLPRPGPEAFF. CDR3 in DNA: TGTGCCAGCAGTTTATTGCCCCGTCCCGGGCCTGAAGCTTTCTTT.

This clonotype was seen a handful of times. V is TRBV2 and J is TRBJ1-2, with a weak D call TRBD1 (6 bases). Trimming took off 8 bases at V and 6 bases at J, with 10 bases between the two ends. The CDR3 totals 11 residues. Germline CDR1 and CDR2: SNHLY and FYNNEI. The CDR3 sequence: CASGGAHGYTF. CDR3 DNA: TGTGCCAGCGGGGGGGCCCATGGCTACACCTTC.

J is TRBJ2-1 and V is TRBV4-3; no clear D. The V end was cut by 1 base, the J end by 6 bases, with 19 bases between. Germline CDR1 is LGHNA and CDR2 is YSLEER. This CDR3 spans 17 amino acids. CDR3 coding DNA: TGCGCCAGCAGCCAAGGGGAAGGGTTTCGGGCCGGCAATGAGCAGTTCTTC. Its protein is CASSQGEGFRAGNEQFF.

The chain's CDR3 is CASSLGPAGNTEAFF. The CDR3 bases are TGCGCCAGCAGCTTGGGACCGGCAGGCAACACTGAAGCTTTCTTT. V gene TRBV5-1 combines with J gene TRBJ1-1; no firm D call. Germline-derived CDR1 and CDR2 are SGHRS and YFSETQ. The length of the CDR3 is 15 residues. Trimming stripped 0 bases from V and 2 bases from J, with 11 bases between.

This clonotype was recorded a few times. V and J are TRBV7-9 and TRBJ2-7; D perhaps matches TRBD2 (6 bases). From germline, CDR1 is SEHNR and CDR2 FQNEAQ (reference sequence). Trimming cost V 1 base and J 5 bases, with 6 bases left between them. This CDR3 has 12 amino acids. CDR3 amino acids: CASSLGGDEQYF. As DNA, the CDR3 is TGTGCCAGCAGCTTAGGCGGGGACGAGCAGTACTTC.